This T cell receptor beta chain is from a study of CD8+CD57+ T cells in acquired aplastic anemia. Study-level information: When averaged, DNA from sorted CD4+ and CD8+ cells came to 3.2 ug.

Genomic DNA templated the TCR beta VDJ and CDR3 profiling. MiXCR, applied by TCRdb to the reads, yields one record per CDR3 protein. Of a few hundred thousand distinct CDR3 sequences listed, about 70% were seen once; the top ten hold under 4.5%. Trimming stripped 10 bases from V and 12 bases from J, with 24 bases between. The CDR3 runs 13 residues. CDR1 is SNHLY and CDR2 is FYNNEI in the germline V gene. Points from the study as a whole: There were roughly 28 CD8+ CDR3 sequences that occurred in both patients and controls. Significant differences in CD8+ Simpson's diversity were not observed between patients and controls.

About this clonotype: Its antigen is unidentified.

The sequence was obtained from a human donor in good health, serving as a control. Sequenced sample: sorted CD4+, CD8+, or CD8+CD57+ T cells (not recorded which) from PBMCs. V gene TRBV2 combines with J gene TRBJ1-2; no firm D call. The CDR3 reads CATSRDYTEGHTF. The CDR3 nucleotides are TGTGCCACCAGCAGAGATTATACGGAGGGCCACACCTTC.